This TCR beta chain was identified during a study of cytomegalovirus exposure and HLA in healthy donors. About the research overall: Prior work identified 95 million to 120 million unique TCR beta sequences in about 179 million T cells.

V dropped 4 bases and J dropped 6 bases, with 16 bases sitting between them. Germline V lookup: CDR1 SQVTM, CDR2 ANQGSEA. The CDR3 runs 14 residues. PCR used 60 Vbeta primers and 13 Jbeta primers. Data came from immunoSEQ multiplex PCR; TCRdb stores just in-frame clones and leaves some out. Of around 120,000 clones detected, 60% to 70% appear once; the ten largest clones hold roughly 9.7%. Sequencing was performed on PBMCs. This TCR was sampled from a woman between 35 and 50 years old in good health and CMV-seropositive. The V and J genes are TRBV29-1 and TRBJ2-4; D not resolved. The CDR3 sequence is CSVGTVESRNIQYF. CDR3 in DNA: TGCAGCGTTGGAACAGTCGAGTCGAGAAACATTCAGTACTTC.